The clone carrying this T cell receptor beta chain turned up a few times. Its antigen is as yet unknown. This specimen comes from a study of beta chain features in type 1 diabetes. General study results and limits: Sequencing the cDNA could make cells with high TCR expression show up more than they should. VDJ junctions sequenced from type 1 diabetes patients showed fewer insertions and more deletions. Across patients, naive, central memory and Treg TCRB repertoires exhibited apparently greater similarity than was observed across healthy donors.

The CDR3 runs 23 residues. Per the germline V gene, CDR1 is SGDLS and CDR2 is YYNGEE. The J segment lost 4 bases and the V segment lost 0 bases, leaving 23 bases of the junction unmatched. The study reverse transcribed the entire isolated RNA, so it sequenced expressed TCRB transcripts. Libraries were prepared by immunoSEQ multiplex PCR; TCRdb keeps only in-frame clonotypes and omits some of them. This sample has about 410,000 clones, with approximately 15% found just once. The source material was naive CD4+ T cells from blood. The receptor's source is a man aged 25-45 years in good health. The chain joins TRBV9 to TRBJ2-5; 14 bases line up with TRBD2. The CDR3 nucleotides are TGTGCCAGCAGCGTAGGAGCCACAAACTCTTTGACTAGCGGGAGGGCCGAGGGAGAGACCCAGTACTTC. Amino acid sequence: CASSVGATNSLTSGRAEGETQYF.